This is a list of T cell receptor beta chains from one sample in a study of identical twins. From the 5' RACE reads, TCRdb called clonotypes with MiXCR, one entry per CDR3 protein. The sample has more than 200,000 distinct CDR3 sequences, about 14% seen once. Sequenced: memory (CD45RO+) T cells sorted from blood. These receptor sequences come from a woman younger than 35 in good health. The CDR3 runs from the conserved cysteine through the conserved F or W. Each record gives: J gene, clone size, D gene, V gene, CDR3 DNA, CDR3 protein. A D gene is named only where the DNA matches it firmly. A row's size may be missing; if present it is once, few, many or a size class.

>TRBJ2-7|few|NA|TRBV20-1
TGCAGTGCTAGAGACCCGAGCTCCTACGAGCAGTACTTC
CSARDPSSYEQYF
>TRBJ2-5|NA|TRBD2|TRBV20-1
TGCAGTGCTTTGAAGCGGGGGGCGGACCAAGAGACCCAGTACTTC
CSALKRGADQETQYF
>TRBJ2-6|few|NA|TRBV24-1
TGTGCCACCTCCCCTAATGGGGCCAACGTCCTGACTTTC
CATSPNGANVLTF
>TRBJ2-7|few|TRBD1|TRBV4-3
TGCGCCAGCAGCCAACGTTTGTGGGGACAGGGAGACGAGCAGTACTTC
CASSQRLWGQGDEQYF
>TRBJ1-6|few|NA|TRBV18
TGTGCCAGCTCACCACCATACAGGGACAATTCACCCCTCCACTTT
CASSPPYRDNSPLHF
>TRBJ2-3|NA|NA|TRBV18
TGTGCCAGCTCGCCCAGAGGATTGGAACTGATATCTACAGATACGCAGTATTTT
CASSPRGLELISTDTQYF
>TRBJ2-1|NA|NA|TRBV24-1
TGTGCCACCTGTGCAGGGGGGGCGGCGTATGAGCAGTTCTTC
CATCAGGAAYEQFF
>TRBJ2-7|NA|TRBD1|TRBV20-1
TGCAGTGCTAGTCGAGGGGGCCTCGGGTACGAGCAGTACTTC
CSASRGGLGYEQYF
>TRBJ1-6|NA|TRBD1|TRBV6-5
TGTGCCAGCGTACTTCGGGGACAGGGGTCATCACCCCTCCACTTT
CASVLRGQGSSPLHF
>TRBJ1-1|many|NA|TRBV11-2
TGTGCCAGCAGCCCGGGACAGAACACTGAAGCTTTCTTT
CASSPGQNTEAFF
>TRBJ2-1|NA|TRBD1|TRBV5-4
TGTGCCAGCAGCCTCCGGGACAGGGAATACAATGAGCAGTTCTTC
CASSLRDREYNEQFF
>TRBJ2-7|few|NA|TRBV4-1
TGCGCCAGCAGCCACTCCCTTCGGGGGGACAGGCAGCCCTACGAGCAGTACTTC
CASSHSLRGDRQPYEQYF
>TRBJ2-1|NA|TRBD2|TRBV6-2/TRBV6-3
TGTGCCAGCAGCCAACCCTCTAGCGGGAGAAAGGGTGAGCAGTTCTTC
CASSQPSSGRKGEQFF
>TRBJ1-6|NA|NA|TRBV7-3
TGTGCCAGCAGAAGAAACGGAGACAATCAGTCACCCCTCCACTTT
CASRRNGDNQSPLHF
>TRBJ1-1|NA|NA|TRBV20-1
TGCAGTGCTAACAGGGTCGCTGAAGCTTTCTTT
CSANRVAEAFF
>TRBJ1-4|few|TRBD1|TRBV20-1
TGCAGTGCTAGCAGGGGGGATGAAAAACTGTTTTTT
CSASRGDEKLFF
>TRBJ1-4|NA|TRBD1|TRBV15
TGTGCCACCAGCAGAGGAACCGGGACAGGGAATGAAAAACTGTTTTTT
CATSRGTGTGNEKLFF
>TRBJ2-7|few|TRBD2|TRBV9
TGTGCCAGCAGCGCCAGAGTAGCGGGTCAGACCGACGAGCAGTACTTC
CASSARVAGQTDEQYF
>TRBJ1-4|NA|TRBD1|TRBV4-3
TGCGCCAGCAGCCATGCGGCCGGGACAGGCGGTGAAAAACTGTTTTTT
CASSHAAGTGGEKLFF
>TRBJ1-3|NA|NA|TRBV18
TGTGCCAGCTCGCAGGACAGCCCTGGAAACACCATATATTTT
CASSQDSPGNTIYF
>TRBJ2-2|NA|TRBD2|TRBV3-1
TGTGCCAGCAGCCAGGCCCGACTAGCGGGAGGGCCGATCGGGGAGCTGTTTTTT
CASSQARLAGGPIGELFF
>TRBJ1-5|NA|NA|TRBV27
TGTGCCAGCAGTTTATTGGGTCAGCCCCAGCATTTT
CASSLLGQPQHF
>TRBJ2-7|NA|NA|TRBV15
TGTGCCACCAGCCCCCGAAAGGGGGAGCAGTACTTC
CATSPRKGEQYF
>TRBJ1-5|NA|NA|TRBV7-8
TGTGCCAGCAGCTTAGAGTTCGGCGGGCCCCAGCATTTT
CASSLEFGGPQHF
>TRBJ2-5|few|TRBD1|TRBV30
TGTGCCTGGAATCTGGGACAGGGGAAGGAGACCCAGTACTTC
CAWNLGQGKETQYF
>TRBJ1-1|NA|NA|TRBV6-4
TGTGCCAGCAGAAAAGGGGATAACACTGAAGCTTTCTTT
CASRKGDNTEAFF
>TRBJ2-3|NA|TRBD1|TRBV7-2
TGTGCCAGCAGCCCTTGGACAGGTGGAGATACGCAGTATTTT
CASSPWTGGDTQYF
>TRBJ2-7|few|TRBD1|TRBV20-1
TGCAGTGCAAAGGGACAGGGGATCTACGAGCAGTACTTC
CSAKGQGIYEQYF
>TRBJ2-1|many|TRBD2|TRBV5-1
TGCGCCAGCAGCAAAACTAGCGGGGGTCTCAATGAGCAGTTCTTC
CASSKTSGGLNEQFF
>TRBJ2-3|few|TRBD2|TRBV11-2
TGTGCCAGCAGCCCGACGACTAGCGCTACAGTCGATACGCAGTATTTT
CASSPTTSATVDTQYF
>TRBJ1-2|few|NA|TRBV20-1
TGCAGTGCTAGCAGGGGCGAAGCAGGCTACACCTTC
CSASRGEAGYTF
>TRBJ1-1|few|NA|TRBV30
TGTGCCTGCGCGGGAAACATGAACACTGAAGCTTTCTTT
CACAGNMNTEAFF
>TRBJ2-3|NA|NA|TRBV10-3
TGTGCCATCAGTGAGTCAAGGGGGGGCACAGATACGCAGTATTTT
CAISESRGGTDTQYF
>TRBJ2-1|NA|NA|TRBV6-1
TGTGCCAGCTGGCCGGCCCCAAGGAATGAGCAGTTCTTC
CASWPAPRNEQFF
>TRBJ2-6|many|NA|TRBV5-5
TGTGCCAGCAGCTTGGCTGTTATCAGCTCTGGGGCCAACGTCCTGACTTTC
CASSLAVISSGANVLTF
>TRBJ2-5|NA|TRBD1|TRBV15
TGTGCCACCAGCCTGCGGTTCCAGGGGGCAGAGACCCAGTACTTC
CATSLRFQGAETQYF
>TRBJ2-5|few|TRBD2|TRBV20-1
TGCAGTGCGCCCCAACTAGCGGGGGCGGGGGAGACCCAGTACTTC
CSAPQLAGAGETQYF
>TRBJ2-1|once|TRBD2|TRBV7-9
TGTGCCAGCAGCCCCGCTCGATCGGGGGGCTACAATGAGCAGTTCTTC
CASSPARSGGYNEQFF
>TRBJ2-5|few|NA|TRBV7-2
TGTGCCAGCAGCTTATATCGGGGGGCCCCCCAAGAGACCCAGTACTTC
CASSLYRGAPQETQYF
>TRBJ2-1|few|TRBD2|TRBV3-1
TGTGCCAGCAGCCAACTGACTAGCGGGGGGGCGGATGAGCAGTTCTTC
CASSQLTSGGADEQFF
>TRBJ2-7|once|TRBD1|TRBV20-1
TGCAGTGCTAGAGTTATTGAAACCGGGACAGACTACGAGCAGTACTTC
CSARVIETGTDYEQYF
>TRBJ1-3|NA|TRBD1|TRBV10-3
TGTGCCATCAGTATGGGACAGGGGGACACCATATATTTT
CAISMGQGDTIYF
>TRBJ1-2|NA|TRBD1|TRBV2
TGTGCCAGCAGTGGGACAGGGATCAATGGCTACACCTTC
CASSGTGINGYTF
>TRBJ2-1|NA|NA|TRBV7-2
TGTGCCAGCAGCTCCTACAGCAGCTCCTACAATGAGCAGTTCTTC
CASSSYSSSYNEQFF
>TRBJ2-7|few|NA|TRBV4-3
TGCGCCAGCAGCCATACACTTACCTACGAGCAGTACTTC
CASSHTLTYEQYF
>TRBJ2-7|few|NA|TRBV19
TGTGCCAGTAGTCCAGGGACACCCTTGATCTACGAGCAGTACTTC
CASSPGTPLIYEQYF